These T cell receptor beta chains were read from a single sample in a study of human T cells and chemical hapten exposure. TCRdb re-called the RACE reads with MiXCR, one entry per CDR3 protein. This sample has some 39,000 distinct CDR3 sequences; approximately 7.6% occur once, and the top ten carry around 1.4%. The sequenced sample was whole blood, obtained in connection with sensitization to the hapten diphenylcyclopropenone (DPC). The receptors originated from a woman aged 45-59 years with alopecia areata. Some clones in this sample may be carry-over from other donors' samples. The conserved cysteine and the conserved F or W are not part of the CDR3 here. Each record gives: J gene, V gene, CDR3 protein.

TRBJ2-2 | TRBV6-2/TRBV6-3 | ASSSTGSTGELF
TRBJ2-7 | TRBV10-1 | ASSEGSYEQY
TRBJ2-1 | TRBV29-1 | SANQGRAEQF
TRBJ1-2 | TRBV18 | ASSPGPDYGYT
TRBJ1-1 | TRBV18 | ASSLGTANTEAF
TRBJ1-5 | TRBV6-2/TRBV6-3 | ASSYAGARSNQPQH
TRBJ1-1 | TRBV6-1 | ASSDRDRGMNTEAF
TRBJ2-3 | TRBV3-1 | ASSQDKSDTQY
TRBJ2-3 | TRBV20-1 | SAIDRGHGTDTQY
TRBJ2-1 | TRBV29-1 | SVADPNEQF
TRBJ2-2 | TRBV18 | ASSPPNRIANTGELF
TRBJ2-5 | TRBV10-3 | AISEGTLQETQY
TRBJ2-3 | TRBV6-5 | ASSLAGAADTQY
TRBJ2-7 | TRBV28 | ASSRLLEQY
TRBJ1-1 | TRBV5-6 | ASSLGTGGDAF
TRBJ2-7 | TRBV29-1 | SVDVAYEQY
TRBJ2-1 | TRBV20-1 | SAREPGTSIYNEQF
TRBJ2-3 | TRBV19 | ASSPRNTDTQY
TRBJ2-3 | TRBV5-6 | ASSFTGTDTQY
TRBJ2-2 | TRBV7-9 | ASSPGLATRTGELF
TRBJ2-7 | TRBV28 | ASSPLKPGQGSYEQY
TRBJ2-7 | TRBV20-1 | SARDPWTEAYEQY
TRBJ1-3 | TRBV6-5 | ASSPRALGGNTIY
TRBJ2-7 | TRBV7-3 | ASSSAPQGEQY
TRBJ1-5 | TRBV7-2 | ASSLGSMRGNQPQH
TRBJ2-7 | TRBV6-6 | ASSYSLGAYEQY
TRBJ1-1 | TRBV10-2 | ASKYGNTEAF
TRBJ2-5 | TRBV12-3/TRBV12-4 | ASRIGTGQETQY
TRBJ1-3 | TRBV5-1 | ASSFGGLSGNTIY
TRBJ2-7 | TRBV6-5 | ATTGGREQY
TRBJ2-5 | TRBV11-2 | ASSLRTVYQETQY
TRBJ2-3 | TRBV3-1 | ASSQPLGHVGNTQY
TRBJ1-1 | TRBV12-3/TRBV12-4 | ASSSSLNTEAF
TRBJ1-1 | TRBV6-2/TRBV6-3 | ASSYDSLNTEAF
TRBJ2-3 | TRBV19 | ASSVGLARITDTQY
TRBJ2-1 | TRBV29-1 | SVEGASGSRYEQF
TRBJ2-2 | TRBV29-1 | SVLTGGFTGELF
TRBJ2-6 | TRBV18 | ASSPPGVNSGANVLT
TRBJ1-1 | TRBV7-3 | ASSPEARVGFTEAF
TRBJ1-6 | TRBV30 | AWTLSFSSYNSPLH
TRBJ1-1 | TRBV3-1 | ASSRTRTGDTEAF
TRBJ2-7 | TRBV11-2 | ASSPAAGRGEQY
TRBJ2-7 | TRBV5-1 | ASRRGSTPREQY
TRBJ1-1 | TRBV28 | ASSLGTDLEAF
TRBJ2-7 | TRBV7-2 | ASSLTGVGPAYEQY
TRBJ2-2 | TRBV9 | ASSRDRIRTGELF
TRBJ2-1 | TRBV9 | ASSVGYRVDEQF
TRBJ2-3 | TRBV20-1 | SATLPAVSTDTQY
TRBJ2-7 | TRBV5-6 | ASSPGTQDYEQY
TRBJ2-2 | TRBV7-9 | ASSRPGRPAGELF
TRBJ2-7 | TRBV18 | ASSLGLAGDPYEQY
TRBJ1-1 | TRBV18 | ASSPYTSLENTEAF
TRBJ2-1 | TRBV14 | ASSPSGTTYNEQF